Each of the 6 T cell receptor beta chains below was sequenced from the same sample in a study of beta chain features in type 1 diabetes. Expressed TCRB transcripts got sequenced, as all isolated RNA was reverse transcribed. TCRdb keeps only in-frame clones here, not all; method: immunoSEQ multiplex PCR. The top ten hold about 3.9% of the sample, which has around 250,000 clones, 25% to 30% seen once. The sequenced sample was central memory CD4+ T cells from blood. These receptor sequences come from a man younger than 40 in good health.

The V and J genes are TRBV28 and TRBJ2-1; 8 bases are a match to TRBD1. V lost 10 bases to trimming and J lost 0 bases; unmatched junction nucleotides: 8. The CDR3 covers 15 residues. Germline CDR1 reads MDHEN; CDR2 reads SYDVKM. CDR3 loop: CATEGQESSYNEQFF. CDR3 DNA sequence: TGTGCCACCGAGGGACAGGAGAGCTCCTACAATGAGCAGTTCTTC.

About this clone itself: One end of the junction does not line up with germline, which may come from a read error. The sample carries other DNA sequences with the same CDR3. V gene TRBV2 combines with J gene TRBJ2-7; D is possibly TRBD1 or TRBD2 (5 bases each). Germline values: CDR1 SNHLY, CDR2 FYNNEI. CDR3 length equals 13 residues. The CDR3 DNA follows: TGCGCCAGCACAAAGGTTGAGAGGGGCGAGCAGTACTTC. Translated, it gives CASTKVERGEQYF.

The chain recombines TRBV7-2 with TRBJ1-2; possibly TRBD1 for D (6 bases). Germline CDR1 reads SGHTA; CDR2 reads FQGNSA. Deletions cut 4 bases from V and 7 bases from J, with 10 bases between. The CDR3 runs 12 residues. The DNA for the CDR3 is TGTGCCAGCAGCTCCTCAGGGGTTGGCTACACCTTC. Translation: CASSSSGVGYTF.

This clone was seen a handful of times. The same CDR3 arises from other DNA sequences in this sample as well. The chain combines TRBV30 with TRBJ1-1; unclear D gene. The germline V and J ends were trimmed by 3 bases and 1 base, with 9 bases remaining between them. CDR3 length: 13 residues. Germline CDR1 is GTSNPN and CDR2 is SVGIG (reference sequence). The CDR3 protein is CAWSFRGNTEAFF. The DNA of the CDR3 is TGTGCCTGGAGCTTCAGAGGGAACACTGAAGCTTTCTTT.

Ten or more counts support this clone. The rearrangement joins TRBV25-1 to TRBJ2-7; TRBD1 is a possible D gene (6 bases). There are 12 residues in the CDR3. V was pared by 2 bases and J by 5 bases, with 7 bases between. Germline CDR1 MGHDK, CDR2 SYGVNS. The CDR3 nucleotides are TGTGCCAGCAGTGAAACAGGGAACGAGCAGTACTTC. It translates to CASSETGNEQYF.

The chain combines TRBV6-5 with TRBJ2-7, with D perhaps TRBD2 (6 bases). CDR1 MNHEY and CDR2 SVGAGI come from the germline V gene. Deletions cut 5 bases from V and 3 bases from J, with 14 bases between. CDR3 length: 14 amino acids. In DNA, the CDR3 is TGTGCCAGCAGTCAGGGACTGCACTACTACGAGCAGTACTTC. Protein sequence: CASSQGLHYYEQYF.